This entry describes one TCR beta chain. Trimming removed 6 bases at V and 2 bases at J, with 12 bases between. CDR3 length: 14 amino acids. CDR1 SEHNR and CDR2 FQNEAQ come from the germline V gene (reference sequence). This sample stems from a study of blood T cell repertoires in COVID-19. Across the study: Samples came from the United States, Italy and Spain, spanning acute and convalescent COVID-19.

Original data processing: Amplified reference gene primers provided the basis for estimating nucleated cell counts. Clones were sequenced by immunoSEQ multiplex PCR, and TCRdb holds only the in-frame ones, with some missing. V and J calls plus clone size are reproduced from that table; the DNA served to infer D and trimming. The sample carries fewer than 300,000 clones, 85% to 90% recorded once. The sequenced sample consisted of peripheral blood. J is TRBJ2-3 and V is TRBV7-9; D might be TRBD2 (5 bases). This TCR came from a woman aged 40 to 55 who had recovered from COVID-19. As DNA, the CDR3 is TGTGCCAGCAGAGGACGGGGAAACACAGATACGCAGTATTTT. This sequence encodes CASRGRGNTDTQYF.